Described below is a single T cell receptor beta chain sequence and its context. Germline V gene data show CDR1 as SNHLY and CDR2 as FYNNEI. CDR3 size: 14 residues. Trimming cost V 7 bases and J 1 base, with 13 bases left between them. Measured with immunoSEQ multiplex PCR; TCRdb has only the in-frame clones, and not every one. In the table there are around 180,000 clones, 85% to 90% of which are singletons. This specimen belongs to a study of blood T cell repertoires in COVID-19. Study at large: Samples of COVID-19 (acute and convalescent) were obtained from the United States, Italy and Spain. Nucleic acid was either cDNA or gDNA, and it came from T cells, B-cell-depleted T cells, or PBMCs.

This TCR came from a human donor in a cohort sampled during active COVID-19. Sequences were obtained from peripheral blood. The chain recombines TRBV2 with TRBJ1-1; no definite D call. CDR3 DNA sequence: TGTGCCAGCATTCGGGAGCGGAGGAACACTGAAGCTTTCTTT. This translates into CASIRERRNTEAFF.